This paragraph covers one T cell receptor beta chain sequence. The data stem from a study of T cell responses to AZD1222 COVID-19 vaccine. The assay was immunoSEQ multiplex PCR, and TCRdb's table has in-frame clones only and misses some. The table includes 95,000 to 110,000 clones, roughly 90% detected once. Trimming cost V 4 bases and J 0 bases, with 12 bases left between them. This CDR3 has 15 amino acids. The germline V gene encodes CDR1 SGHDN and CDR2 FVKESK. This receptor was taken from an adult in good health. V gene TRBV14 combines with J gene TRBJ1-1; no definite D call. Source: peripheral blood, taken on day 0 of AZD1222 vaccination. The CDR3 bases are TGTGCCAGCAGCCCCCCGGCCCGCATGAACACTGAAGCTTTCTTT. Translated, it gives CASSPPARMNTEAFF.